Only a few counts were recorded for the clone carrying this T cell receptor beta chain. Its target is unknown. This specimen belongs to a study of early T cells in non-severe SARS-CoV-2 infection. Study findings and constraints: VDJdb matching favored anti-spike CD8 responses, missing private and CD4 specificities.

A single record per CDR3 protein comes from TCRdb applying MiXCR to the 5' RACE reads. The sample shows about 62,000 distinct CDR3 sequences, about 9.3% of them seen only once. Input material: whole blood. The TCR originated in an adult who was a healthcare worker with PCR-confirmed SARS-CoV-2 infection or an uninfected control (not recorded which).

The CDR3 sequence is CASSKAGGGEQFF. CDR3 coding DNA: TGCGCCAGCAGTAAGGCAGGGGGAGGCGAGCAGTTCTTC. This chain connects TRBV10-1 to TRBJ2-1; possibly TRBD1 for D (7 bases). CDR1 is WNHNN and CDR2 is SYGVQD in the germline V gene (reference sequence). There are 13 residues in the CDR3. The germline V and J ends were trimmed by 5 bases and 10 bases, with 15 bases remaining between them.